This TCR beta chain was identified in a study of T cell changes during pregnancy in multiple sclerosis. There are 15 residues in the CDR3. The germline V gene encodes CDR1 MNHEY and CDR2 SMNVEV (reference sequence). Trimming took 0 bases from V and 3 from J; bases not matched to a gene: 3. Assay: immunoSEQ multiplex PCR; the TCRdb copy retains only in-frame clones and omits some. The sample records around 70,000 clones, approximately 92% being singletons. This chain joins TRBV27 and TRBJ2-7; 9 nucleotides align to TRBD1. This clonotype was sampled from a female donor with multiple sclerosis, enrolled in a pregnancy study. The sequenced sample was peripheral blood, obtained before pregnancy. This CDR3 is CASSLSGQGFYEQYF. CDR3 in DNA: TGTGCCAGCAGTTTATCGGGACAGGGTTTCTACGAGCAGTACTTC.